This TCR beta chain was obtained from a study of follicular helper T cells after annual influenza vaccination. Whole-study findings and limits: Successive annual vaccinations recalled a recurrent oligoclonal ICOS+CD38+ cTfh response with influenza-specific clonotypes. Day 7 ICOS+CD38+ clones later appeared mostly in ICOS-CD38- cTfh.

TCRB sequencing was done at Survey resolution level. Sequenced by immunoSEQ multiplex PCR; TCRdb stores in-frame clones only, minus some. In the table there are 26,000 or so clones, around 80% of which are singletons. Noted time point: 2014-2015 season, pre-vaccination. Non-naive CD4+CXCR5+PD-1+ cTfh were sorted into ICOS+CD38+ and ICOS-CD38- fractions. A remark on this clone: Its antigen is undetermined.

The starting material was CXCR5+ CD38- circulating T follicular helper cells from blood, obtained on the day of influenza vaccination. The subset: circulating Tfh, non-naive CD4+CXCR5+PD-1+ (ICOS+CD38+ or ICOS-CD38-). This TCR came from an adult who received the influenza vaccine.

CDR3 sequence: CASSDMGRGLYTEAFF. In nucleotides, the CDR3 is TGTGCCAGCAGTGATATGGGTCGGGGTTTGTACACTGAAGCTTTCTTT. This chain connects TRBV27 to TRBJ1-1, with D unresolved. Trimming pared 5 bases from V and 3 bases from J, leaving 19 bases between. This CDR3 comprises 16 residues. CDR1 MNHEY and CDR2 SMNVEV come from the germline V gene (reference sequence).